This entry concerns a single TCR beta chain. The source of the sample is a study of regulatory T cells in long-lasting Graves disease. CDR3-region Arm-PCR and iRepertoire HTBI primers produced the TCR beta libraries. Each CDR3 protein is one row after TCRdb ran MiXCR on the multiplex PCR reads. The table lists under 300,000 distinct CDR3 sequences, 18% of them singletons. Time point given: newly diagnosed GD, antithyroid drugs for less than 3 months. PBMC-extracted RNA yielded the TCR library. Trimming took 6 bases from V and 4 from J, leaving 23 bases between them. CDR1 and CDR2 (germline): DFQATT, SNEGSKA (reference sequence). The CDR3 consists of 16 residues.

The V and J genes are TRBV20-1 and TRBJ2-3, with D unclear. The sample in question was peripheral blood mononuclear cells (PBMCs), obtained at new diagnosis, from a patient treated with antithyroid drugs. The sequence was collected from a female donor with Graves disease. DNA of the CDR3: TGCAGTGCGAACCCAACCCCGCCTTTGGGCGCAGATACGCAGTATTTT. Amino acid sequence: CSANPTPPLGADTQYF.